One and the same sample provided the 32 T cell receptor beta chains below, sequenced in a study of response to subunit inactivated influenza vaccine. TCRdb reanalysed the RT-PCR reads using MiXCR and keeps one entry per CDR3 protein. The table lists approximately 700,000 distinct CDR3 sequences, approximately 14% of them singletons. This sample comprised PBMCs from blood, obtained about 14 days before vaccination. The receptors come from a man aged 50 to 59 who received an inactivated influenza vaccine.

Only a few counts were recorded for this clonotype. The CDR3 sequence is CASSLIAAEGTQYF. The CDR3 region has the DNA TGTGCCAGCAGCTTAATAGCGGCTGAGGGGACCCAGTACTTC. The V call is TRBV11-2, the J call TRBJ2-5; D is possibly TRBD2 (6 bases). Trimming took off 2 bases at V and 7 bases at J, with 14 bases between the two ends. Germline V CDR1 and CDR2: SGHAT, FQNNGV. This CDR3 comprises 14 residues. Based on the CDR3 plus reference TRBV11-2 and TRBJ2-5, the full variable domain is EAGVAQSPRYKIIEKRQSVAFWCNPISGHATLYWYQQILGQGPKLLIQFQNNGVVDDSQLPKDRFSAERLKGVDSTLKIQPAKLEDSAVYLCASSLIAAEGTQYFGPGTRLLVL.

V usage is TRBV7-2 and J usage is TRBJ2-5; 8 bases match TRBD2. The trim removed 1 base at V and 2 bases at J, leaving 6 bases unmatched. The V gene's germline CDR1 is SGHTA and CDR2 FQGNSA. The CDR3 is 16 amino acids. The CDR3 nucleotides are TGTGCCAGCAGCTTAGTGTCGGGAGGGGAACAAGAGACCCAGTACTTC. Translated, it gives CASSLVSGGEQETQYF.

The chain is built from TRBV7-8 and TRBJ2-1, with 10 bases identical to TRBD2. Germline V lookup: CDR1 SGHVS, CDR2 FQNEAQ. V lost 2 bases and J lost 6; bases outside the gene matches: 7. The CDR3 runs to 16 residues. In nucleotides, the CDR3 is TGTGCCAGCAGCTTAACCCTAGCGGGGGCATCCAATGAGCAGTTCTTC. Its protein product is CASSLTLAGASNEQFF. The whole variable domain, remainder taken from reference TRBV7-8 and TRBJ2-1, is GAGVSQSPRYKVAKRGQDVALRCDPISGHVSLFWYQQALGQGPEFLTYFQNEAQLDKSGLPSDRFFAERPEGSVSTLKIQRTQQEDSAVYLCASSLTLAGASNEQFFGPGTRLTVL.

This clonotype has just a few counts. The chain links TRBV19 to TRBJ2-2, with no clear D. Germline CDR1 is LNHDA and CDR2 is SQIVND (reference sequence). The CDR3 extends over 14 amino acids. V shed 7 bases and J shed 1 base, with 10 bases lying between them. CDR3 nucleotide sequence: TGTGCCAGTATGGTACAGAGGAACACCGGGGAGCTGTTTTTT. This codes for CASMVQRNTGELFF.

This clonotype was counted only a few times. The chain employs TRBV20-1 and TRBJ2-1, with D possibly TRBD1 on 6 matching bases. Germline V gene sequence: CDR1 DFQATT, CDR2 SNEGSKA (reference sequence). The V end was cut by 0 bases, the J end by 8 bases, with 14 bases between. The CDR3 is 14 residues long. CDR3 in DNA: TGCAGTGCTAGAGATCCCCGGGCAGGGGATGAGCAGTTCTTC. Amino acids: CSARDPRAGDEQFF.

This clonotype was observed a few times. The chain has TRBV18 and TRBJ1-1; a possible D gene is TRBD1 (5 bases). The CDR3 totals 15 residues. Trimming left V 4 bases short and J 0 bases short, with 12 bases between. The germline V gene encodes CDR1 KGHSH and CDR2 LQKENI. The CDR3 loop reads CASSRQSPMNTEAFF. CDR3 in DNA: TGTGCCAGCTCACGACAGAGCCCCATGAACACTGAAGCTTTCTTT. Full variable domain (rest looked up from reference TRBV18 and TRBJ1-1): NAGVMQNPRHLVRRRGQEARLRCSPMKGHSHVYWYRQLPEEGLKFMVYLQKENIIDESGMPKERFSAEFPKEGPSILRIQQVVRGDSAAYFCASSRQSPMNTEAFFGQGTRLTVV.

This clonotype was recorded a few times. The chain has TRBV20-1 and TRBJ1-1; maybe TRBD1 (5 bases). The CDR3 is made up of 13 amino acids. The V and J ends lost 1 base and 2 bases respectively, with 8 bases between them. Germline lookup yields CDR1 DFQATT and CDR2 SNEGSKA (reference sequence). CDR3 sequence (DNA): TGCAGTGCTAGAGTTACAGGAAACACTGAAGCTTTCTTT. This translates into CSARVTGNTEAFF.

CDR3 amino acids: CASMTRTGGINQPQHF. CDR3 DNA sequence: TGTGCCAGCATGACTCGGACAGGGGGTATCAATCAGCCCCAGCATTTT. This chain links TRBV28 with TRBJ1-5; 10 bases match TRBD1. V shed 7 bases and J 3 bases; nucleotides not matched to a gene: 9. Germline assignment: CDR1 MDHEN and CDR2 SYDVKM. CDR3 length equals 16 residues.

This clonotype occurred a few times. The chain employs TRBV13 and TRBJ2-1; 8 nucleotides agree with TRBD2. This CDR3 is 14 amino acids long. Per the germline V gene, CDR1 is PRHDT and CDR2 is FYEKMQ (reference sequence). The ends lost 5 bases at V and 2 bases at J; junction bases unmatched: 2. This chain's CDR3 is CASSAREAYNEQFF. The CDR3, as DNA: TGTGCCAGCAGCGCGCGGGAGGCCTACAATGAGCAGTTCTTC.

Of note for this clonotype: One junction end disagrees with the germline gene, perhaps due to a read error. The V gene is TRBV20-1, the J gene TRBJ2-2, with 14 bases fitting TRBD2. The CDR3 is made up of 17 amino acids. The V gene's germline CDR1 is DFQATT and CDR2 SNEGSKA (reference sequence). CDR3 amino acids: CSARGGLAGGNTGELFF. The CDR3 DNA reads as TGCAGTGCCAGAGGTGGACTAGCGGGAGGGAACACCGGGGAGCTGTTTTTT.

This clonotype came up a few times. The rearrangement links TRBV6-2 or TRBV6-3 to TRBJ2-3; D is possibly TRBD2 (5 bases). The CDR3 length is 14 residues. Trimming pared 8 bases from V and 0 bases from J, leaving 12 bases between. Germline V gene sequence: CDR1 MNHEY, CDR2 SVGEGT. CDR3 DNA: TGTGCCAGCGTACGCGGAGGAAGCACAGATACGCAGTATTTT. As protein: CASVRGGSTDTQYF.

This clonotype has a count of ten or more. The chain combines TRBV9 with TRBJ2-2; tentatively, D is TRBD2 (8 bases). The ends were cut back, 6 bases at V and 7 bases at J, with 19 bases in the middle. The CDR3 totals 15 residues. Germline CDR1 reads SGDLS; CDR2 reads YYNGEE. CDR3 amino acids: CASNRGEAGVGELFF. CDR3 DNA: TGTGCCAGCAACAGGGGAGAAGCGGGAGTCGGGGAGCTGTTTTTT.

This clonotype was picked up a small number of times. The chain recombines TRBV4-2 with TRBJ2-1; either TRBD1 or TRBD2 may supply D (5 bases each). The CDR3 runs 18 residues. V lost 4 bases and J 5 bases, leaving 24 bases between the germline ends. The germline V gene has CDR1 LGHNA and CDR2 YNFKEQ. The CDR3 loop is CASSPAFGAGPDNNEQFF. The CDR3 nucleotides are TGTGCCAGCAGCCCAGCTTTCGGGGCTGGCCCAGATAACAATGAGCAGTTCTTC.

This chain uses TRBV14 with TRBJ2-5; TRBD2 might be the D (6 bases). CDR3 length equals 13 residues. The V gene lost 1 base and the J gene lost 6 bases, with 9 bases spanning the gap. Germline lookup yields CDR1 SGHDN and CDR2 FVKESK. This CDR3 is CASSQVGGQTQYF. As DNA, the CDR3 is TGTGCCAGCAGCCAAGTGGGGGGTCAGACCCAGTACTTC.

The table lists this clonotype with a few counts. The gene calls are TRBV5-1 and TRBJ2-3, with D unresolved. Trimming took 4 bases from V and 0 from J, leaving 9 bases between them. Germline CDR1 and CDR2: SGHRS and YFSETQ. The CDR3 runs 14 residues. The CDR3 loop reads CASSPVTSTDTQYF. CDR3 DNA: TGCGCCAGCAGCCCGGTGACTAGCACAGATACGCAGTATTTT.

This clonotype was counted between two and nine times. V usage is TRBV2 and J usage is TRBJ1-5; D is undetermined. CDR3 size: 15 residues. The germline gives CDR1 SNHLY, CDR2 FYNNEI. The V end lost 5 bases, the J end lost 2 bases, and 13 bases lay between the germline ends. The CDR3 loop reads CASSKNKGGNQPQHF. The CDR3 DNA reads TGTGCCAGCAGTAAAAACAAAGGCGGCAATCAGCCCCAGCATTTT.

This chain links TRBV7-9 with TRBJ2-5, with TRBD1 as a possible D gene (5 bases). V lost 5 bases and J 2 bases, leaving 12 bases between the germline ends. Germline V gives CDR1 SEHNR, CDR2 FQNEAQ (reference sequence). The CDR3 is 14 amino acids. The CDR3 spells CASSNRQLQETQYF. CDR3 bases: TGTGCCAGCAGCAACCGACAGCTACAAGAGACCCAGTACTTC.

There are many counts of this clonotype. The chain links TRBV9 to TRBJ2-2; 7 bases are a match to TRBD2. The J segment lost 4 bases and the V segment lost 2 bases, leaving 5 bases of the junction unmatched. Looked up from germline, CDR1 is SGDLS and CDR2 is YYNGEE. This CDR3 region has 15 residues. The DNA of the CDR3 is TGTGCCAGCAGCGTGGGGGGGAGTGGCACCGGGGAGCTGTTTTTT. This translates into CASSVGGSGTGELFF.

This rearrangement joins TRBV5-1 to TRBJ2-3; 13 bases fit TRBD2. Trimming removed 4 bases from V and 0 bases from J; junction bases left unmatched: 17. The CDR3 consists of 21 residues. CDR1 is SGHRS and CDR2 is YFSETQ in the germline V gene. This CDR3 reads CASSPLKHTSGGDASTDTQYF. The CDR3 DNA follows: TGCGCCAGCAGCCCACTTAAACATACTAGCGGGGGGGACGCTAGCACAGATACGCAGTATTTT.

This chain uses TRBV30 with TRBJ2-3; TRBD1 matches 11 bases. J lost 4 bases, V lost 3 bases, and 6 bases had no gene match. Germline V gives CDR1 GTSNPN, CDR2 SVGIG (reference sequence). This CDR3 has 15 residues. The CDR3 region has the DNA TGTGCCTGGAGGCTGGGACAGGGGGGTGCAGATACGCAGTATTTT. It is translated as CAWRLGQGGADTQYF. The full variable domain, completed using reference TRBV30 and TRBJ2-3, is SQTIHQWPATLVQPVGSPLSLECTVEGTSNPNLYWYRQAAGRGLQLLFYSVGIGQISSEVPQNLSASRPQDRQFILSSKKLLLSDSGFYLCAWRLGQGGADTQYFGPGTRLTVL.

This clonotype was detected many times. The chain is built from TRBV4-3 and TRBJ2-1; 10 bases line up with TRBD1. V gave up 5 bases and J gave up 3 bases; unmatched junction bases: 1. The CDR3 is made up of 14 amino acids. The germline CDR1 and CDR2 sequences are LGHNA and YSLEER. Here the CDR3 reads CASSDRGLYNEQFF. The DNA of the CDR3 is TGCGCCAGCAGCGACAGGGGGCTCTACAATGAGCAGTTCTTC.

This clonotype occurred many times. The gene calls are TRBV30 and TRBJ2-1, with 7 bases lining up with TRBD2. V was clipped by 2 bases and J by 2 bases; unmatched bases: 3. Germline lookup yields CDR1 GTSNPN and CDR2 SVGIG (reference sequence). The CDR3 sequence is 14 residues long. The CDR3 region is CAWSRGGTYNEQFF. As DNA, the CDR3 is TGTGCCTGGAGTCGCGGGGGAACCTACAATGAGCAGTTCTTC.

The chain carries TRBV29-1 and TRBJ1-1; no reliable D call. In germline, CDR1 is SQVTM, CDR2 ANQGSEA. Trimming pared 1 base from V and 3 bases from J, leaving 15 bases between. The CDR3 is 15 amino acids. The CDR3 region has the DNA TGCAGCGTTGAAGTCCGAAGGCCAAAGGACACTGAAGCTTTCTTT. Translation gives CSVEVRRPKDTEAFF.

The chain has TRBV6-5 and TRBJ2-7; unclear D gene. Between the trimmed V and J ends, which lost 2 bases and 3 bases, there was a span of 8 bases. The germline CDR1 and CDR2 sequences are MNHEY and SVGAGI. This CDR3 spans 13 amino acids. The CDR3 DNA sequence: TGTGCCAGCAGTTACGATGCCAACTACGAGCAGTACTTC. It codes for CASSYDANYEQYF.

This clonotype was observed a few times. The rearrangement joins TRBV5-1 to TRBJ2-1, with 8 nucleotides matching TRBD2. CDR3 length: 16 amino acids. V dropped 4 bases and J dropped 8; count of bases not matched to a gene: 14. The germline CDR1 and CDR2 sequences are SGHRS and YFSETQ. DNA of the CDR3: TGCGCCAGCAGCGCATTAGCGGGACAAGGTAGCTATGAGCAGTTCTTC. It yields the protein CASSALAGQGSYEQFF.

This clonotype has only a few counts. The genes are TRBV9 and TRBJ2-1; D remains ambiguous. The CDR3 sequence is 14 residues long. Germline V gene lookup returns CDR1 SGDLS and CDR2 YYNGEE. The V end lost 2 bases, the J end lost 6 bases, and 12 bases lay between the germline ends. The CDR3 sequence: CASSVRSITNEQFF. As DNA, the CDR3 is TGTGCCAGCAGCGTGAGGAGTATTACCAATGAGCAGTTCTTC.

This clonotype was picked up a small number of times. The chain couples TRBV2 to TRBJ2-4, with D perhaps matching TRBD1 or TRBD2 (5 bases each). CDR3 length: 16 amino acids. Trimming removed 2 bases from V and 1 base from J, with 12 bases in between. Per germline, CDR1 SNHLY and CDR2 FYNNEI. CDR3 DNA: TGTGCCAGCAGTGAACTGGGGGTGAGGGCCAAAAACATTCAGTACTTC. The encoded protein is CASSELGVRAKNIQYF.

There are a few counts of this clonotype. The V call is TRBV12-3 or TRBV12-4, the J call TRBJ2-7; D perhaps matches TRBD2 (6 bases). The V and J ends lost 3 bases and 3 bases respectively, with 12 bases between them. The CDR3 consists of 14 residues. CDR3 in amino acids: CASSFLAGLYEQYF. DNA for the CDR3: TGTGCCAGCAGTTTTCTGGCGGGACTCTACGAGCAGTACTTC.

This clonotype was counted many times. The DNA for the CDR3 is TGTGCCAGCAGTTTCTCCGGGTTCAATCAGCCCCAGCATTTT. It specifies CASSFSGFNQPQHF. This sequence joins TRBV12-3 or TRBV12-4 and TRBJ1-5, with D unclear. The CDR3 length is 14 residues. Trimming pared 3 bases from V and 3 bases from J, leaving 9 bases between.

The genes are TRBV7-9 and TRBJ1-4; D gene unclear. Germline CDR1 reads SEHNR; CDR2 reads FQNEAQ (reference sequence). The V end was cut by 6 bases, the J end by 6 bases, with 11 bases between. This CDR3 has 13 residues. The CDR3, as DNA: TGTGCCAGCAGGGGGAGGAATGATGAAAAACTGTTTTTT. Amino acids: CASRGRNDEKLFF.

A few counts support this clonotype. The chain recombines TRBV4-3 with TRBJ1-1; 9 bases map to TRBD1. V lost 0 bases, J lost 11 bases, and 4 bases stayed unmatched. CDR3 length: 13 residues. CDR1 is LGHNA and CDR2 is YSLEER in the germline V gene. The CDR3 DNA follows: TGCGCCAGCAGCCAAGATCGAGGGACAGGGGCTTTCTTT. It yields the protein CASSQDRGTGAFF.

This clonotype has at least ten counts. V is TRBV7-9 and J is TRBJ1-2, with TRBD1 matching over 8 bases. The junction had 2 bases not matched to a gene; V was cut back by 5 bases and J by 6 bases. CDR1 SEHNR and CDR2 FQNEAQ come from the germline V gene (reference sequence). The CDR3 is 12 residues long. CDR3 DNA sequence: TGTGCCAGCAGCGACAGGGGTGATGGCTACACCTTC. Amino acid sequence: CASSDRGDGYTF.